These 13 T cell receptor beta chains were sequenced from one sample in a study of T-cell memory formation after mild COVID-19. Each CDR3 protein gets one entry after TCRdb re-called the 5' RACE reads with MiXCR. Seen here are roughly 86,000 distinct CDR3 sequences, less than 15% observed once, and the top ten hold approximately 40%. The source material was PBMCs or a T cell subset sorted from them (not recorded which). The receptors were sampled from a man aged 18 to 35 who had mild COVID-19 (a few samples of this study predate the infection). Cell type and time point are not known.

The chain carries TRBV4-1 and TRBJ1-1; D not resolved. Trimming pared 2 bases from V and 0 bases from J, leaving 16 bases between. This CDR3 region has 17 residues. Germline V gives CDR1 MGHRA, CDR2 YSYEKL. The CDR3 DNA follows: TGCGCCAGCAGCCAAATCGGATACGGGTCAATGAACACTGAAGCTTTCTTT. This encodes CASSQIGYGSMNTEAFF.

This chain connects TRBV4-3 to TRBJ2-5, with 7 bases lining up with TRBD1. The germline V gene encodes CDR1 LGHNA and CDR2 YSLEER. V lost 0 bases to trimming and J lost 3 bases; unmatched junction nucleotides: 4. CDR3 length equals 15 residues. CDR3 protein: CASSQDETGKETQYF. Written as DNA, the CDR3 is TGCGCCAGCAGCCAAGACGAGACAGGGAAAGAGACCCAGTACTTC.

The chain is built from TRBV13 and TRBJ2-5, with D tentatively TRBD1 (5 bases). The CDR3 runs to 14 residues. Germline CDR1 and CDR2: PRHDT and FYEKMQ (reference sequence). Trimming took 5 bases from V and 2 from J, leaving 12 bases between them. In DNA, the CDR3 is TGTGCCAGCAGCACCCGACAGAAGCAAGAGACCCAGTACTTC. This encodes CASSTRQKQETQYF.

The CDR3 sequence: CASSKQGGPDTQYF. CDR3 DNA sequence: TGTGCCAGCAGTAAACAGGGGGGCCCAGATACGCAGTATTTT. V gene TRBV27 combines with J gene TRBJ2-3; 8 nucleotides agree with TRBD1. There are 14 residues in the CDR3. Trimming took 5 bases from V and 4 from J; bases not matched to a gene: 5. The germline V gene encodes CDR1 MNHEY and CDR2 SMNVEV (reference sequence).

J is TRBJ2-7 and V is TRBV19; 7 bases align to TRBD1. CDR1 is LNHDA and CDR2 is SQIVND in the germline V gene (reference sequence). The CDR3 totals 15 residues. Trimming removed 5 bases from V and 1 base from J; junction bases left unmatched: 8. The CDR3 DNA is TGTGCCAGTAGTGCCGGGCAGGGGGATTCCTACGAGCAGTACTTC. Its translation: CASSAGQGDSYEQYF.

This clonotype has just a few counts. This chain joins TRBV5-4 and TRBJ2-7; D is possibly TRBD1 (5 bases). Trimming left V 0 bases short and J 4 bases short, with 11 bases between. CDR1 and CDR2 from the germline V gene are SGHNT and YYREEE (reference sequence). This CDR3 contains 14 residues. In DNA, the CDR3 is TGTGCCAGCAGCTTGGACCTCCAGGGATACGAGCAGTACGTC. Protein product: CASSLDLQGYEQYV.

Details on this clonotype: Without the conserved terminal phenylalanine or tryptophan, this CDR3 likely stems from a read error. This chain uses TRBV7-9 with TRBJ2-5, with D tentatively TRBD2 (7 bases). V lost 4 bases to trimming and J lost 4 bases, with 13 bases between them. CDR1 is SEHNR and CDR2 is FQNEAQ in the germline V gene (reference sequence). The CDR3 consists of 14 residues. Here the CDR3 reads CASSWGPGGETQYV. CDR3 coding DNA: TGTGCCAGCAGCTGGGGGCCGGGGGGAGAGACCCAGTACGTC.

This clonotype occurred many times. This chain connects TRBV5-1 to TRBJ2-1, with unresolved D. Trimming pared 1 base from V and 6 bases from J, leaving 8 bases between. This CDR3 spans 13 amino acids. Germline lookup yields CDR1 SGHRS and CDR2 YFSETQ. Here the CDR3 reads CASSLLPSNEQFF. CDR3 bases: TGCGCCAGCAGCTTGCTTCCTAGCAATGAGCAGTTCTTC.

This sequence joins TRBV7-6 and TRBJ2-7, with TRBD2 matching over 10 bases. This CDR3 is 15 amino acids long. CDR1 and CDR2 from the germline V gene are SGHVS and FNYEAQ. V was pared by 1 base and J by 7 bases, with 7 bases of the junction left unmatched. In DNA, the CDR3 is TGTGCCAGCAGCTTAGGAGCGGGGGGGCACTGGGAGCAGTACGTC. It codes for CASSLGAGGHWEQYV.

This rearrangement joins TRBV6-2 or TRBV6-3 to TRBJ2-7, with 7 nucleotides matching TRBD2. V shed 2 bases, J shed 0 bases, and the junction held 1 base outside the gene matches. CDR3 size: 14 residues. The germline V gene has CDR1 MNHEY and CDR2 SVGEGT. The CDR3 region has the DNA TGTGCCAGCAGTTACGTAGCGGGCTCCTACGAGCAGTACGTC. This gives the protein CASSYVAGSYEQYV.

The chain carries TRBV7-2 and TRBJ2-5; possible D gene TRBD1, 6 bases. V was pared by 1 base and J by 4 bases, with 13 bases between. The V gene's germline CDR1 is SGHTA and CDR2 FQGNSA. The CDR3 has 15 residues. The CDR3 is CASSLVVGAAETQYF. CDR3 in DNA: TGTGCCAGCAGCTTAGTCGTGGGGGCGGCAGAGACCCAGTACTTC.

This clonotype was counted a few times. V usage is TRBV5-1 and J usage is TRBJ2-7, with a weak D call TRBD2 (5 bases). The germline V gene encodes CDR1 SGHRS and CDR2 YFSETQ. V was clipped by 2 bases and J by 7 bases, with 10 bases between them. The CDR3 runs 12 residues. Written as DNA, the CDR3 is TGCGCCAGCAGCTTTGCGGGCGGGGAGCAGTACTTC. As protein: CASSFAGGEQYF.

The V call is TRBV6-2 or TRBV6-3, the J call TRBJ1-2; 9 bases match TRBD1. The CDR3 sequence is 13 residues long. Germline CDR1 and CDR2: MNHEY and SVGEGT. Trimming at V came to 4 bases and at J to 8 bases, leaving 5 bases not matched to a gene. The CDR3 DNA reads as TGTGCCAGCAGTTCGGGACAGGGAGCGGGCTACACCTTC. Residues: CASSSGQGAGYTF.